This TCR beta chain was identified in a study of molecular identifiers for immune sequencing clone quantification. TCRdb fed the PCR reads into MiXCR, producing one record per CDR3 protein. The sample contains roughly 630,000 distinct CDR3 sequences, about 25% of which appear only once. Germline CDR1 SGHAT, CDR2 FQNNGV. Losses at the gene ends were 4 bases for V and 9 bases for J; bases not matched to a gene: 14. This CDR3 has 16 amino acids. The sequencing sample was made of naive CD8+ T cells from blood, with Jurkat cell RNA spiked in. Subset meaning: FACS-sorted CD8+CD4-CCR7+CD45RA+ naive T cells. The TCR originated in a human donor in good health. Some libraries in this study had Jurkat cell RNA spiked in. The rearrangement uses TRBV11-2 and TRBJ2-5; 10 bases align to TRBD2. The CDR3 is CASSSFSGGLGEPQYF. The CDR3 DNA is TGTGCCAGCAGCTCGTTTAGCGGGGGGCTCGGGGAGCCCCAGTACTTC.